This T cell receptor beta chain was sequenced for a study of blood T cell repertoires in COVID-19. For the study at large: COVID-19 samples collected from the United States, Italy and Spain covered acute and convalescent phases. T cells, B-cell-depleted T cells, or PBMCs provided the cDNA or gDNA that served as material.

The CDR3 has 15 residues. The V segment lost 6 bases and the J segment 3 bases; nucleotides outside the gene matches: 5. Germline V gives CDR1 MNHEY, CDR2 SVGAGI. This clone was found once. How the authors handled the data: How many nucleated cells were present was estimated from reference gene primer amplification. The table came from immunoSEQ multiplex PCR; TCRdb's copy has only in-frame clones and leaves some out. V and J calls and clone size are copied from that table; D and trimming were computed from the DNA. Of about 81,000 clones listed, roughly 84% are singletons. This receptor was obtained from a woman between 65 and 79 years old with acute or convalescent COVID-19. Sequencing input: peripheral blood. The chain couples TRBV6-5 to TRBJ2-1; 10 nucleotides match TRBD1. CDR3 sequence reads: CASRDRGSNYNEQFF. CDR3 coding DNA: TGTGCCAGCAGGGACAGGGGGTCCAACTACAATGAGCAGTTCTTC.